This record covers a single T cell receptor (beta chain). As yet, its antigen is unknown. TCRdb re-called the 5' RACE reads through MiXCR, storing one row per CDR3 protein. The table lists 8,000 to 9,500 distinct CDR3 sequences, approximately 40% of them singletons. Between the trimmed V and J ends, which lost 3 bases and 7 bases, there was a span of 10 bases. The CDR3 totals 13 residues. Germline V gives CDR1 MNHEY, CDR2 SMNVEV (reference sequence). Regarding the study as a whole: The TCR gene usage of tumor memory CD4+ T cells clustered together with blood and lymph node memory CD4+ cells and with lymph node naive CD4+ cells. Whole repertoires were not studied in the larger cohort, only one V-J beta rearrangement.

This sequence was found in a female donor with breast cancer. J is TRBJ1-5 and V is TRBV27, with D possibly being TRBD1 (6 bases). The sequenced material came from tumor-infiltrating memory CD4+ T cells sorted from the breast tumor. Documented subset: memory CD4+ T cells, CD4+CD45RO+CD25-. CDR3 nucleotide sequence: TGTGCCAGCAGTTTCAGGGGAGGGCAGCCCCAGCATTTT. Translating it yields CASSFRGGQPQHF.